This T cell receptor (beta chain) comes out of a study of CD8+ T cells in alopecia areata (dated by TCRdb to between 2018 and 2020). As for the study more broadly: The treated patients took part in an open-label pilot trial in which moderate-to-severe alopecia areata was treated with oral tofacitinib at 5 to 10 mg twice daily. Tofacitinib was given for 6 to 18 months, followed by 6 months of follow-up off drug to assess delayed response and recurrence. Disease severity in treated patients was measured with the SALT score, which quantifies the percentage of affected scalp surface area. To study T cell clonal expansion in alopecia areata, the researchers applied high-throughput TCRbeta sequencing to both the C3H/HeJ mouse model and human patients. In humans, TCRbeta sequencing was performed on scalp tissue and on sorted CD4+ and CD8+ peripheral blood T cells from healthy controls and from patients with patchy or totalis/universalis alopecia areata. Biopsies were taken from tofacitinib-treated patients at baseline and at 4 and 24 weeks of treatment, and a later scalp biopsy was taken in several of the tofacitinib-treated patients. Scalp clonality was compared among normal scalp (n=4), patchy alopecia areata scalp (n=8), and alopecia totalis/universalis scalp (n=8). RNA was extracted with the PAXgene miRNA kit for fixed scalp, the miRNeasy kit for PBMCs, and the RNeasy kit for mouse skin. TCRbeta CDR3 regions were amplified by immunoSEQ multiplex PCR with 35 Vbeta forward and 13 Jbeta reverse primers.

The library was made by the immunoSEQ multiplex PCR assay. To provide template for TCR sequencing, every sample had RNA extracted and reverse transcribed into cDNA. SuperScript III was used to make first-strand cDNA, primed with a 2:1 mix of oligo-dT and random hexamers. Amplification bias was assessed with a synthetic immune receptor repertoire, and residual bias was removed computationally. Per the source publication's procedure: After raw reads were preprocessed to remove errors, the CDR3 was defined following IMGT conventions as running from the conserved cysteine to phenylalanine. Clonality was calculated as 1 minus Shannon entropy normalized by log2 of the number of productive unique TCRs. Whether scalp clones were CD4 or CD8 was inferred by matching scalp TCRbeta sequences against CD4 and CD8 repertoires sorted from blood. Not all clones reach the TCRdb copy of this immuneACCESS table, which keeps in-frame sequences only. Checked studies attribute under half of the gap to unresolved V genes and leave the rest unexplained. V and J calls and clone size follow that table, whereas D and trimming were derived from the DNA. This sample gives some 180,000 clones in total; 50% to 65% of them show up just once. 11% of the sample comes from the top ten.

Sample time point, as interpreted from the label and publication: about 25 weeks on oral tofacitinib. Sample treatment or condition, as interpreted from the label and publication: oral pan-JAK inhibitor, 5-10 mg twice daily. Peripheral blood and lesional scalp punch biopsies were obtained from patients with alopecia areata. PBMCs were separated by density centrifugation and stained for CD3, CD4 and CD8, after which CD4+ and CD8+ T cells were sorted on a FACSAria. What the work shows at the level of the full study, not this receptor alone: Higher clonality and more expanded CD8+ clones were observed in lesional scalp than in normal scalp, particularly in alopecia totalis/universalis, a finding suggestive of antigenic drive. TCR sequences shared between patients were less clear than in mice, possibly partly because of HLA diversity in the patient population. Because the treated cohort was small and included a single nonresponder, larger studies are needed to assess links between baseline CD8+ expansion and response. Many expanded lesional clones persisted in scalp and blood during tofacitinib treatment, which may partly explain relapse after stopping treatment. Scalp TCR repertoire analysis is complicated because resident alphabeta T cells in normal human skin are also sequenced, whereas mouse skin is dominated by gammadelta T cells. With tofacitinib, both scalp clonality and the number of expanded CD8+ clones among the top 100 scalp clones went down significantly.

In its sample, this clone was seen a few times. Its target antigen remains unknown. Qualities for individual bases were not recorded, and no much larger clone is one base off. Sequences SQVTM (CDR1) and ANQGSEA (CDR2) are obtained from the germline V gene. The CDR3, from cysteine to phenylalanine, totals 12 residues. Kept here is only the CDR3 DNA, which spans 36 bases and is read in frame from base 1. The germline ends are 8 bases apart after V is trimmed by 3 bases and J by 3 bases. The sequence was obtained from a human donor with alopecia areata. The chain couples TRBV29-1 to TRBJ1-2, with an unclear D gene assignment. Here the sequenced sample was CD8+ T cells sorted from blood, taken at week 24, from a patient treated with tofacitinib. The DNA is TGCAGCGTTGATGAAGGTTACTATGGCTACACCTTC. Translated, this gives CSVDEGYYGYTF.